This T cell receptor (beta chain) is from a study of blood T cell repertoires in COVID-19. Study-wide background: The United States, Italy and Spain supplied acute and convalescent COVID-19 samples. From T cells, B-cell-depleted T cells, or PBMCs came the material, which was cDNA or gDNA.

This clone was picked up many times. Per the original data handling: Estimates of nucleated cell counts were drawn from the amplification of reference gene primers. Sequenced by immunoSEQ multiplex PCR; TCRdb stores in-frame clones only, minus some. That table furnishes V, J and clone size, whereas the DNA furnished D and trimming. The profile shows about half a million clones, approximately 83% of them singletons. The TCR comes from a human donor in a cohort sampled during active COVID-19. Specimen: peripheral blood.

The CDR3 nucleotides read TGTGCCTGGGGGGGAGTTTTGGGCTCACCCCTCCACTTT. Residues: CAWGGVLGSPLHF. The chain has TRBV30 and TRBJ1-6, with a possible D match to TRBD1 (5 bases). This CDR3 has 13 residues. Trimming pared 5 bases from V and 10 bases from J, leaving 15 bases between. CDR1 and CDR2 from the germline V gene are GTSNPN and SVGIG (reference sequence).